What follows are 8 T cell receptor beta chains derived from one specimen sequenced in a study of identical twins. TCRdb passed the 5' RACE reads through MiXCR, listing each CDR3 protein once. The data show some 300,000 distinct CDR3 sequences, with 9% to 15% seen just once and just over 7% held by the top ten. These data were also filed under a second study, of yellow fever vaccine responses in identical twins.

The sequenced sample was CD8+ T cells sorted from blood. The receptors originated from a woman aged 18-29 years in good health.

V and J are TRBV20-1 and TRBJ2-1, with 10 bases that match TRBD2. Trimming cost V 2 bases and J 0 bases; bases outside gene matches: 4. CDR1 DFQATT and CDR2 SNEGSKA come from the germline V gene (reference sequence). CDR3 length equals 16 residues. CDR3 sequence (DNA): TGCAGTGCTAGATCCCTAGCGGGAGCCTCCTACAATGAGCAGTTCTTC. Protein: CSARSLAGASYNEQFF.

This clonotype has just a few counts. The rearrangement joins TRBV11-2 to TRBJ2-1; D call uncertain. CDR3 length equals 15 residues. Trimming pared 2 bases from V and 7 bases from J, leaving 15 bases between. The germline gives CDR1 SGHAT, CDR2 FQNNGV. The CDR3 region is CASSLKLTALNEQFF. CDR3 bases: TGTGCCAGCAGCTTAAAATTAACCGCCTTGAATGAGCAGTTCTTC.

This clonotype was observed at least ten times. The chain has TRBV7-9 and TRBJ2-7; TRBD2 matches 11 bases. The V gene's germline CDR1 is SEHNR and CDR2 FQNEAQ (reference sequence). This CDR3 spans 16 amino acids. Trimming at V came to 5 bases and at J to 0 bases, leaving 6 bases not matched to a gene. The CDR3 nucleotides read TGTGCCAGCAGCCGGACTAGCGGGTTTAACTCCTACGAGCAGTACTTC. This sequence encodes CASSRTSGFNSYEQYF.

The V and J genes are TRBV6-1 and TRBJ1-1; no reliable D call. Between the trimmed V and J ends, which lost 2 bases and 7 bases, there was a span of 17 bases. The CDR3 is 15 amino acids. CDR1 is MNHNS, CDR2 SASEGT, per germline. The CDR3 region is CASSELGQDPREAFF. CDR3 sequence (DNA): TGTGCCAGCAGTGAATTGGGTCAGGACCCTCGTGAAGCTTTCTTT.

This clonotype was seen more than once but under ten times. The chain employs TRBV9 and TRBJ2-3; 10 nucleotides match TRBD1. Trimming took 4 bases from V and 3 from J; bases not matched to a gene: 8. Germline V CDR1 and CDR2: SGDLS, YYNGEE. This CDR3 comprises 16 residues. CDR3 sequence reads: CASSHEGQGVTDTQYF. The CDR3 coding sequence is TGTGCCAGCAGCCACGAAGGACAGGGGGTTACAGATACGCAGTATTTT.

The chain uses TRBV4-1 and TRBJ2-7; TRBD1 agrees at 7 bases. This CDR3 contains 15 residues. Per germline, CDR1 MGHRA and CDR2 YSYEKL. Germline trimming cut 4 bases from V and 3 bases from J; bases unmatched to any gene: 9. For the CDR3, the DNA is TGCGCCAGCAGCCGGAACCGGGACAGAGACTACGAGCAGTACTTC. Translating it yields CASSRNRDRDYEQYF.

The chain is built from TRBV6-1 and TRBJ2-7, with D tentatively TRBD2 (6 bases). Germline V gene data show CDR1 as MNHNS and CDR2 as SASEGT. The CDR3 runs 14 residues. Trimming cost V 8 bases and J 5 bases, with 19 bases left between them. The CDR3 region has the DNA TGTGCCAGCTACCGCGGGAACCCTCCTCACGAGCAGTACTTC. It yields the protein CASYRGNPPHEQYF.

The chain is built from TRBV11-2 and TRBJ2-1; D unclear. There are 11 residues in the CDR3. V lost 5 bases, J lost 7 bases, and 6 bases lay in between. Germline V gene sequence: CDR1 SGHAT, CDR2 FQNNGV. The CDR3 sequence: CASSPKNEQFF. CDR3 coding DNA: TGTGCCAGCAGCCCCAAGAATGAGCAGTTCTTC.